The T cell receptor (beta chain) under discussion was sequenced for a study of CD8+ T cells in alopecia areata. The study, taken as a whole, reports: The study also sequences resident alphabeta T cells of normal skin in scalp samples.

Treatment denoted: oral pan-JAK inhibitor, 5-10 mg twice daily. Trimming cost V 1 base and J 6 bases, with 10 bases left between them. In germline, CDR1 is LGHNT, CDR2 FRNRAP. CDR3 length: 13 residues. Extracted RNA was reverse transcribed, and the resulting cDNA served as sequencing template. Method: immunoSEQ multiplex PCR; TCRdb's copy keeps in-frame clones and lacks some. The repertoire holds some 180,000 clones, with approximately 49% as singletons. Concerning this clone itself: What it binds is not known.

Sequenced here: CD8+ T cells sorted from blood, sampled around week 54, from a patient treated with tofacitinib. J is TRBJ2-7 and V is TRBV12-5; D remains unclear. The sequence came from a human donor with alopecia areata. DNA of the CDR3: TGTGCTAGTGGTTTGGCGCTCTTGTCCGAGCAGTACTTC. This translates into CASGLALLSEQYF.